This passage covers 13 T cell receptor beta chains from one sample sequenced in a study of cytomegalovirus exposure and HLA in healthy donors. The PCR contained 60 Vbeta and 13 Jbeta primers. TCRdb's copy holds only in-frame clones and misses some; the assay was immunoSEQ multiplex PCR. Seen here are around 140,000 clones, under 10% observed once, and the top ten hold roughly 7%. The sequencing sample was made of PBMCs. These receptors originate from a woman aged 40 to 50 in good health and CMV-seropositive.

The chain is built from TRBV2 and TRBJ1-1, with 8 bases fitting TRBD1. CDR1 SNHLY and CDR2 FYNNEI come from the germline V gene. This CDR3 has 13 amino acids. J gave up 10 bases and V 5 bases, and 9 bases lay outside the gene matches. DNA of the CDR3: TGTGCCAGCAGTCCGGGACAGGACCTGGGAGCTTTCTTT. It is translated as CASSPGQDLGAFF.

This CDR3 reads CASSFPGQVTGNTIYF. In nucleotides, the CDR3 is TGTGCCAGCAGCTTTCCGGGACAGGTCACTGGAAACACCATATATTTT. The chain employs TRBV7-2 and TRBJ1-3; 8 positions agree with TRBD1. Germline CDR1 SGHTA, CDR2 FQGNSA. Trimming cost V 3 bases and J 2 bases; bases outside gene matches: 6. CDR3 length: 16 residues.

The chain has TRBV7-9 and TRBJ2-1, with D tentatively TRBD1 (6 bases). Germline V lookup: CDR1 SEHNR, CDR2 FQNEAQ (reference sequence). V lost 3 bases, J lost 9 bases, and 9 bases lay in between. The CDR3 sequence is 12 residues long. CDR3 protein: CASSFGQSEQFF. CDR3 coding DNA: TGTGCCAGCAGCTTCGGACAGAGTGAGCAGTTCTTC.

The chain recombines TRBV9 with TRBJ2-1; 10 bases match TRBD1. CDR3 length equals 16 residues. Germline CDR1 and CDR2: SGDLS and YYNGEE. V shed 0 bases, J shed 4 bases, and the junction held 4 bases outside the gene matches. The CDR3 nucleotides read TGTGCCAGCAGCGTAGGGGGACAGGGGACGTACAATGAGCAGTTCTTC. It yields the protein CASSVGGQGTYNEQFF.

V is TRBV4-3 and J is TRBJ2-2; D call uncertain. Germline V CDR1 and CDR2: LGHNA, YSLEER. V was clipped by 1 base and J by 1 base, with 4 bases between them. The CDR3 consists of 14 residues. The CDR3 protein is CASSQVKNTGELFF. CDR3 coding DNA: TGCGCCAGCAGCCAAGTTAAGAACACCGGGGAGCTGTTTTTT.

The rearrangement links TRBV7-6 to TRBJ2-1; 10 nucleotides line up with TRBD2. Germline CDR1 SGHVS, CDR2 FNYEAQ. The CDR3 consists of 14 residues. With V trimmed by 3 bases and J by 8 bases, 4 bases remained unmatched. The CDR3 sequence is CASSFGTSVHEQFF. CDR3 nucleotide sequence: TGTGCCAGCAGCTTCGGGACTAGCGTCCATGAGCAGTTCTTC.

The chain employs TRBV6-1 and TRBJ1-5, with TRBD1 matching 8 bases. J lost 2 bases, V lost 3 bases, and 0 bases had no gene match. Germline-derived CDR1 and CDR2 are MNHNS and SASEGT. The CDR3 loop spans 14 amino acids. CDR3 amino acids: CASSETGGNQPQHF. The CDR3 DNA reads TGTGCCAGCAGTGAGACAGGGGGCAATCAGCCCCAGCATTTT.

The J gene is TRBJ2-2, the V gene TRBV9, with D perhaps TRBD2 (6 bases). From germline, CDR1 is SGDLS and CDR2 YYNGEE. CDR3 size: 14 residues. Trimming removed 2 bases from V and 5 bases from J, with 10 bases in between. Here the CDR3 reads CASSVLGGTGELFF. The CDR3 DNA reads TGTGCCAGCAGCGTTTTGGGGGGAACCGGGGAGCTGTTTTTT.

V usage is TRBV5-8 and J usage is TRBJ2-3; TRBD1 is a possible D gene (5 bases). This CDR3 spans 15 amino acids. V was pared by 0 bases and J by 2 bases, with 10 bases between. Looked up from germline, CDR1 is SGHTS and CDR2 is YDEGEE. CDR3 amino acids: CASSLGTYYTDTQYF. In nucleotides, the CDR3 is TGTGCCAGCAGCTTGGGGACATACTACACAGATACGCAGTATTTT.

This clone has more than one count but fewer than ten. The chain carries TRBV6-5 and TRBJ2-2, with D possibly TRBD1 on 6 matching bases. Germline V lookup: CDR1 MNHEY, CDR2 SVGAGI. Trimming removed 3 bases at V and 4 bases at J, with 9 bases between. This CDR3 comprises 14 residues. CDR3 in DNA: TGTGCCAGCAGTTATGACAGGTCCACCGGGGAGCTGTTTTTT. The encoded protein is CASSYDRSTGELFF.

In its sample, this clone was seen a few times. The chain employs TRBV7-7 and TRBJ2-3; D is unresolved. The germline V gene has CDR1 SSHAT and CDR2 FNYEAQ (reference sequence). CDR3 length: 14 residues. V lost 1 base to trimming and J lost 0 bases, with 5 bases between them. The CDR3 spells CASSLGSSTDTQYF. The CDR3 coding sequence is TGTGCCAGCAGCTTAGGGAGTAGCACAGATACGCAGTATTTT.

CDR3 amino acids: CASSYFPGYEQYF. The CDR3 DNA is TGTGCCAGCAGTTACTTCCCAGGGTACGAGCAGTACTTC. The chain couples TRBV6-6 to TRBJ2-5; weak D call: TRBD1 (5 bases). The J call may be faulty, since TRBJ2-7 better matches the DNA end. Germline loops: CDR1 MNHNY, CDR2 SVGAGI (reference sequence). There are 13 residues in the CDR3.

The genes are TRBV6-1 and TRBJ2-5; the D gene is possibly TRBD1 (6 bases). The germline V and J ends were trimmed by 2 bases and 5 bases, with 21 bases remaining between them. The CDR3 runs to 17 residues. Per germline, CDR1 MNHNS and CDR2 SASEGT. CDR3 loop: CASSERRTARGWETQYF. As DNA, the CDR3 is TGTGCCAGCAGTGAAAGGAGGACAGCTCGGGGATGGGAGACCCAGTACTTC.